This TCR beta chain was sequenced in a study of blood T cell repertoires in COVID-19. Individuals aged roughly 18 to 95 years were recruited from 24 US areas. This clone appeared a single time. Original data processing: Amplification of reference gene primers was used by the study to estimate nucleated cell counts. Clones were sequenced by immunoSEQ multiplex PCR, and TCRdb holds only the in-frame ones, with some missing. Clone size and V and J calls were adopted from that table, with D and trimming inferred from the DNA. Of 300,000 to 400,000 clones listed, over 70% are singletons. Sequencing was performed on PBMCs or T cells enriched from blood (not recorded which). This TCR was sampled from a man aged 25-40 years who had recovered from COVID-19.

CDR3 amino acids: CASTLQGKETQYF. CDR3 sequence (DNA): TGTGCCAGCACGCTACAGGGAAAAGAGACCCAGTACTTC. V usage is TRBV18 and J usage is TRBJ2-5; D possibly corresponds to TRBD1 (6 bases). CDR3 length equals 13 residues. Germline V gene data show CDR1 as KGHSH and CDR2 as LQKENI. Trimming removed 8 bases at V and 3 bases at J, with 13 bases between.